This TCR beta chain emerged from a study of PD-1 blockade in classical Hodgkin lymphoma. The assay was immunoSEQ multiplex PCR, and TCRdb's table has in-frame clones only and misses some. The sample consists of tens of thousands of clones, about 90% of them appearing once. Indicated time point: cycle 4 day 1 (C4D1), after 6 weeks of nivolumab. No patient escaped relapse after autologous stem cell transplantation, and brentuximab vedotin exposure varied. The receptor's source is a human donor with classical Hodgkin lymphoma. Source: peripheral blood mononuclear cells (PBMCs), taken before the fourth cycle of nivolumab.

The CDR3 DNA sequence: TGTGCCAGCAGCTCAGCTGGAAACACCATATATTTT. Residues: CASSSAGNTIYF. V and J are TRBV7-2 and TRBJ1-3; no clear D gene. The CDR3 loop spans 12 amino acids. The germline CDR1 and CDR2 sequences are SGHTA and FQGNSA. Trimming shortened V by 4 bases and J by 2 bases, and 3 bases separated the two germline ends.